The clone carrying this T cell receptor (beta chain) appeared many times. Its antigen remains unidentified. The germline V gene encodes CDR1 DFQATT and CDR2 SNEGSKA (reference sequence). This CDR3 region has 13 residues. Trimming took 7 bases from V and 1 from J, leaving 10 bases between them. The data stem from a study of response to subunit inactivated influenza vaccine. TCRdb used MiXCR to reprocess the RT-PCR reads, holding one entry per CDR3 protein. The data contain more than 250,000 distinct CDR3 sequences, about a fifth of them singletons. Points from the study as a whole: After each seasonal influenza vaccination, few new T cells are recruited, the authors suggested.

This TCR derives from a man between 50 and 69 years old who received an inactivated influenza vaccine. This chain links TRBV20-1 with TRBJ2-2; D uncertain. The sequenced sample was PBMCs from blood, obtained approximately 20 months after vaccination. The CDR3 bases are TGCAGTGTCAGTTACAGGAACACCGGGGAGCTGTTTTTT. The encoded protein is CSVSYRNTGELFF.